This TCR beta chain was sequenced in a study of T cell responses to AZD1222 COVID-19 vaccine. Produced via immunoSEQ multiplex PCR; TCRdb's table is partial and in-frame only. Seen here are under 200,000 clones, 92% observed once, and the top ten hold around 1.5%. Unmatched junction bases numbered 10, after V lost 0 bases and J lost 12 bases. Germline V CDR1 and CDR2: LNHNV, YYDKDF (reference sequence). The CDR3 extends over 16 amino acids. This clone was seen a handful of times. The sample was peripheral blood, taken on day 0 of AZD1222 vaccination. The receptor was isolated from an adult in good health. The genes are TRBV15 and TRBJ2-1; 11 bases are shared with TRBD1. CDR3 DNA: TGTGCCACCAGCAGAGATATCGGGACAGGGGGAGTGGGGCAGTTCTTC. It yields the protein CATSRDIGTGGVGQFF.